This record concerns one TCR beta chain sequence. Its cognate antigen is unknown. A much larger clone differs from this one at a single base, so this may be a read error. TCRdb used MiXCR to reprocess the PCR reads, holding one entry per CDR3 protein. The sample has over 600,000 distinct CDR3 sequences, about 20% seen once. The sample belongs to a study of molecular identifiers for immune sequencing clone quantification. This CDR3 is built from 15 residues. Germline V lookup: CDR1 SGHTA, CDR2 FQGNSA. V lost 8 bases and J 4 bases, leaving 20 bases between the germline ends. General study points: In CMV-specific effectors, clones above 20 copies held over 98% of molecules; naive, under 1%.

The clonotype was recovered from a human donor in good health. Some libraries in this study had Jurkat cell RNA spiked in. The chain is built from TRBV7-2 and TRBJ2-5; D is possibly TRBD1 (6 bases). Material: naive CD8+ T cells from blood, with Jurkat cell RNA spiked in. Subset noted: FACS-sorted CD8+CD4-CCR7+CD45RA+ naive T cells. In DNA form, the CDR3 reads TGTGCCAGCCGCTCCACCGCCACAGGGTTAGAGACCCAGTACTTC. It encodes CASRSTATGLETQYF.